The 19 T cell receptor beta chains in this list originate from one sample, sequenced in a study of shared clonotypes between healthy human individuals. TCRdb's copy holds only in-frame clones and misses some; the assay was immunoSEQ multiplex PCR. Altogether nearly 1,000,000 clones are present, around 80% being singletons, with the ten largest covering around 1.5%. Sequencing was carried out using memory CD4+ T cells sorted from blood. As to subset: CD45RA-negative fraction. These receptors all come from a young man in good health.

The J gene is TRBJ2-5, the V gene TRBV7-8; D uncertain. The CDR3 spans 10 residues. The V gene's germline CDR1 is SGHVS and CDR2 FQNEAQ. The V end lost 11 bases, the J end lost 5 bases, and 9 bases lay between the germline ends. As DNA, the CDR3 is TGTGCCTGTTCCAGGGAGACCCAGTACTTC. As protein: CACSRETQYF.

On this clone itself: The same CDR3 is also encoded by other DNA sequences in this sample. The CDR3 region is CASSANYGYTF. The DNA for the CDR3 is TGCGCCAGCAGCGCGAACTATGGCTACACCTTC. The rearrangement joins TRBV5-1 to TRBJ1-2; D gene unclear. Trimming took 4 bases from V and 2 from J, leaving 3 bases between them. From germline, CDR1 is SGHRS and CDR2 YFSETQ. CDR3 length: 11 residues.

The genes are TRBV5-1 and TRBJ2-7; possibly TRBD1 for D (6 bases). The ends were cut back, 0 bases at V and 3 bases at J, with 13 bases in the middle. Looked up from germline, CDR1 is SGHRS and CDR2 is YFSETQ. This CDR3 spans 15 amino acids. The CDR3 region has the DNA TGCGCCAGCAGCTTGGCTCAGGGGACCTTCTACGAGCAGTACTTC. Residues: CASSLAQGTFYEQYF. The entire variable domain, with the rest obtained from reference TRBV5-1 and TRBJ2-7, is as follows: KAGVTQTPRYLIKTRGQQVTLSCSPISGHRSVSWYQQTPGQGLQFLFEYFSETQRNKGNFPGRFSGRQFSNSRSEMNVSTLELGDSALYLCASSLAQGTFYEQYFGPGTRLTVT.

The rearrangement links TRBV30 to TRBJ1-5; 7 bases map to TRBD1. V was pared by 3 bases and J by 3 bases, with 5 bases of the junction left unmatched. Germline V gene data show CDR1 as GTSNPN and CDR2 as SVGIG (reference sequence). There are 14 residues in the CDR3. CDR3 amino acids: CAWSNTGVNQPQHF. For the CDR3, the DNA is TGTGCCTGGAGCAATACAGGGGTCAATCAGCCCCAGCATTTT.

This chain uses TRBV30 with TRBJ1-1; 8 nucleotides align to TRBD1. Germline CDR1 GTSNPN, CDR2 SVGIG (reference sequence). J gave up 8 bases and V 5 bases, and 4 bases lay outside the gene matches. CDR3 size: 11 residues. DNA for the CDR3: TGTGCCTGGGTCAGGGGGCGCGAAGCTTTCTTT. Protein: CAWVRGREAFF.

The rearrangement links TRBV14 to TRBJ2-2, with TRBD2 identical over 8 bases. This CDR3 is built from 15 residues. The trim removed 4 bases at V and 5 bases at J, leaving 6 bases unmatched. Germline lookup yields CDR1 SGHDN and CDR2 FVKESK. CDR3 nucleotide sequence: TGTGCCAGCAGCCCAAGCGGGAGCTATACCGGGGAGCTGTTTTTT. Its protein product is CASSPSGSYTGELFF.

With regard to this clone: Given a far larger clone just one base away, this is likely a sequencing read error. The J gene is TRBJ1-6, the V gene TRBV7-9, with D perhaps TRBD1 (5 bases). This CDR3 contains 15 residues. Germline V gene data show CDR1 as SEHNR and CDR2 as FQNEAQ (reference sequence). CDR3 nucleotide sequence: TGTGCCAGCAGCTTATCGGCAGGGAGAAATTCACCCTTCCACTTT. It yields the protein CASSLSAGRNSPFHF.

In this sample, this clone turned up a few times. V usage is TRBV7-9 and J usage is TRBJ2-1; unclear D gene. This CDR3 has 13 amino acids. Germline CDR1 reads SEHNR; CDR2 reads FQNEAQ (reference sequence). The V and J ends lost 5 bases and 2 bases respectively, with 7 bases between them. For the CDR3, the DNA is TGTGCCAGCAGCGAGAGTACCTACAATGAGCAGTTCTTC. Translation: CASSESTYNEQFF.

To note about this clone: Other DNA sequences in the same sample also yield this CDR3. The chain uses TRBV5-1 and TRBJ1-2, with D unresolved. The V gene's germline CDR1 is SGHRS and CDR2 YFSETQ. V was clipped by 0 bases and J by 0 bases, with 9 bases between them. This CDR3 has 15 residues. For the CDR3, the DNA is TGCGCCAGCAGCTTGGAGGCAGCCGCTAACTATGGCTACACCTTC. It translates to CASSLEAAANYGYTF.

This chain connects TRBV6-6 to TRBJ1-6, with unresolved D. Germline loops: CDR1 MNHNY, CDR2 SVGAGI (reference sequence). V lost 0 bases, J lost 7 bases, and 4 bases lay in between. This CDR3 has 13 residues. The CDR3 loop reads CASSYSENSPLHF. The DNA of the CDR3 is TGTGCCAGCAGTTACTCAGAGAATTCACCCCTCCACTTT.

Written as DNA, the CDR3 is TGTGCCAGCACACGGCAGGGCGGGATTGAGCAGTTCTTC. Its translation is CASTRQGGIEQFF. This chain connects TRBV5-4 to TRBJ2-1; weak D call: TRBD2 (6 bases). The germline CDR1 and CDR2 sequences are SGHNT and YYREEE (reference sequence). This CDR3 contains 13 residues. V lost 6 bases to trimming and J lost 9 bases, with 16 bases between them.

CDR3 region: CASRSFESDNEQFF. CDR3 coding DNA: TGTGCCAGCAGATCCTTCGAGTCGGACAATGAGCAGTTCTTC. The chain joins TRBV6-5 to TRBJ2-1; no clear D. The V end lost 6 bases, the J end lost 5 bases, and 14 bases lay between the germline ends. The CDR3 runs to 14 residues. Germline loops: CDR1 MNHEY, CDR2 SVGAGI.

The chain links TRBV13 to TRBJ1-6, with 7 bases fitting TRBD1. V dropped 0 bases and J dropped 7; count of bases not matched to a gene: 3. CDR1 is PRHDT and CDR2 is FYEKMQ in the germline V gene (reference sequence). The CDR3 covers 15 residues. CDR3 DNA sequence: TGTGCCAGCAGCTTAGGACCGGGACAGAATTCACCCCTCCACTTT. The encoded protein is CASSLGPGQNSPLHF.

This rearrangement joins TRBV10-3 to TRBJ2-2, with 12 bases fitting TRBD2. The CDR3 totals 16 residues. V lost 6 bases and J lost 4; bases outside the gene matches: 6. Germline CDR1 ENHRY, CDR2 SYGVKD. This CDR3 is CAIRASGRAATGELFF. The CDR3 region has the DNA TGTGCCATCAGAGCTAGCGGGAGGGCGGCCACCGGGGAGCTGTTTTTT.

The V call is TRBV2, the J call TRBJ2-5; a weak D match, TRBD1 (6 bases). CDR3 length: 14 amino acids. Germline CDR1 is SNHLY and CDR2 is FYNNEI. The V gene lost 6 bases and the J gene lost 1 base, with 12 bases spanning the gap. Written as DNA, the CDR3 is TGTGCCAGCAGGGGACCAGGGGTCCAAGAGACCCAGTACTTC. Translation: CASRGPGVQETQYF.

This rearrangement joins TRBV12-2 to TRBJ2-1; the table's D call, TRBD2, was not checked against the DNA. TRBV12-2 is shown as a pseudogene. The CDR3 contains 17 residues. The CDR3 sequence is CASRPTTSGGTYNEQFF. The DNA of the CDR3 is TGTGCAAGTCGCCCTACCACAAGCGGGGGGACCTACAATGAGCAGTTCTTC.

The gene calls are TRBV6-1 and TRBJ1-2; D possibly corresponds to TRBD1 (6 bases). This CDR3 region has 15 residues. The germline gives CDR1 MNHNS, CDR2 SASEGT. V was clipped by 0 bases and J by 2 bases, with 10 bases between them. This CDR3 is CASSEAGGLNYGYTF. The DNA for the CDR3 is TGTGCCAGCAGTGAAGCTGGGGGCCTAAACTATGGCTACACCTTC.

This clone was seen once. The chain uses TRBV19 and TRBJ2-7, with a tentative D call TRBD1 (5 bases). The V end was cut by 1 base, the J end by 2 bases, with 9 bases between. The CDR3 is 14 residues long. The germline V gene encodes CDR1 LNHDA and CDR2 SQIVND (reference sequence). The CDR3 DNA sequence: TGTGCCAGTAGTATAGGGGGCAGGGCCTACGAGCAGTACTTC. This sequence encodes CASSIGGRAYEQYF.

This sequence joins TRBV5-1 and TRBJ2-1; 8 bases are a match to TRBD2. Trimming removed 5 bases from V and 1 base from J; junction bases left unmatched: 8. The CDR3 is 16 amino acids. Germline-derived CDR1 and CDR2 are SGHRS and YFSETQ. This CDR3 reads CASRVAPSGSYNEQFF. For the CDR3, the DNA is TGCGCCAGCAGGGTCGCTCCTAGCGGGTCCTACAATGAGCAGTTCTTC.